This T cell receptor beta chain was retrieved from a study of shared clonotypes between healthy human individuals. Participating donors were healthy, HIV-negative adults free of recent acute infections or vaccinations. Concerning this clone itself: What it binds is not known.

Germline CDR1 and CDR2: MDHEN and SYDVKM. Trimming removed 4 bases from V and 1 base from J, with 12 bases in between. The CDR3 sequence is 15 residues long. Every immunoSEQ plate was one replicate of a subset's evenly spread DNA. Sequenced by immunoSEQ multiplex PCR; TCRdb stores in-frame clones only, minus some. The sample includes around 990,000 clones, roughly 77% of them seen just once. Study outcomes and limitations: Non-shared clonotypes had lower generation probabilities than clonotypes shared by all four sorted-subset donors. Sorted-subset sequencing, rarefaction showed, was incomplete despite large depth.

This clonotype was sampled from a man aged 18 to 29 in good health. Some clones in this sample may be carry-over from other donors' samples. Sequenced material: memory CD4+ T cells from PBMCs. Subset given: CD45RA-negative fraction. V gene TRBV28 combines with J gene TRBJ2-3; no reliable D call. CDR3 nucleotide sequence: TGTGCCAGCAGTTCCCCAGGAAGGGGCACAGATACGCAGTATTTT. It is translated as CASSSPGRGTDTQYF.